These 22 T cell receptor beta chains originate from one sample sequenced in a study of T cell repertoires in cytomegalovirus infection (dated by TCRdb to 2018 to 2020). TCRdb lists the instrument as Illumina HiSeq 1500. TCRdb passed the public sequencing reads through fastp at Q25 and MiXCR, retaining productive beta sequences. CDR3 protein duplicates are merged, each entry listing the most common genes and DNA. In this sample the table shows some 230,000 distinct CDR3 sequences, over 20% of which occur a single time. The top ten constitute 18% of the sample. The sequenced sample was CD8+ T cells from PBMCs. These receptor sequences come from a human donor in good health (CMV status not recorded). Some clones in this sample may be carry-over from other donors' samples.

This clonotype was detected a few times. CDR3 in DNA: TGCAGCGTTCCGGGACAGTTCTTCTACGAGCAGTACTTC. It yields the protein CSVPGQFFYEQYF. The chain joins TRBV20-1 to TRBJ2-7; 7 bases align to TRBD1. CDR3 length: 13 residues. CDR1 is DFQATT and CDR2 is SNEGSKA in the germline V gene (reference sequence).

This clonotype was seen a few times. CDR3 residues: CASSAGGFGTGELFF. The CDR3 DNA sequence: TGTGCCAGCAGCGCGGGGGGCTTTGGCACCGGGGAGCTGTTTTTT. The rearrangement uses TRBV9 and TRBJ2-2, with D possibly matching TRBD2 (7 bases). The length of the CDR3 is 15 residues. V lost 3 bases, J lost 4 bases, and 13 bases lay in between. Germline lookup yields CDR1 SGDLS and CDR2 YYNGEE.

The chain links TRBV3-1 to TRBJ2-1; a weak D match, TRBD1 (7 bases). From germline, CDR1 is LGHDT and CDR2 YNNKEL (reference sequence). The CDR3 covers 13 residues. V was pared by 2 bases and J by 9 bases, with 11 bases between. The CDR3 sequence: CASSQRQGGEQFF. CDR3 DNA sequence: TGTGCCAGCAGCCAAAGACAGGGAGGTGAGCAGTTCTTC.

This clonotype was seen only a few times. This chain joins TRBV29-1 and TRBJ1-3; no reliable D call. From germline, CDR1 is SQVTM and CDR2 ANQGSEA. CDR3 length: 13 amino acids. Trimming stripped 3 bases from V and 4 bases from J, with 10 bases between. This CDR3 is CSVDSGVGNTIYF. The DNA of the CDR3 is TGCAGCGTTGATAGCGGGGTCGGAAACACCATATATTTT.

This clonotype was detected a few times. V usage is TRBV28 and J usage is TRBJ1-4, with D possibly matching TRBD1 (5 bases). V lost 5 bases and J 8 bases, leaving 15 bases between the germline ends. CDR1 MDHEN and CDR2 SYDVKM come from the germline V gene. The CDR3 is made up of 14 amino acids. CDR3 amino acids: CASSIRDAHEKLFF. The CDR3, as DNA: TGTGCCAGCAGTATCCGGGACGCACACGAAAAACTGTTTTTT.

The chain carries TRBV29-1 and TRBJ2-1; D unclear. CDR1 is SQVTM, CDR2 ANQGSEA, per germline. Trimming shortened V by 6 bases and J by 8 bases, and 11 bases separated the two germline ends. The CDR3 runs 11 residues. The CDR3 region has the DNA TGCAGCGTCAAGTTTAGGGATGAGCAGTTCTTC. Translated, it gives CSVKFRDEQFF.

The V and J genes are TRBV20-1 and TRBJ2-7, with 7 bases lining up with TRBD2. Germline CDR1 reads DFQATT; CDR2 reads SNEGSKA (reference sequence). The CDR3 is made up of 15 amino acids. Trimming took 0 bases from V and 3 from J; bases not matched to a gene: 8. CDR3 in amino acids: CSARDLGGGLYEQYF. CDR3 DNA sequence: TGCAGTGCTAGAGATCTGGGGGGGGGTCTCTACGAGCAGTACTTC.

This clonotype was seen ten or more times. The chain links TRBV7-2 to TRBJ2-7, with 8 bases that match TRBD2. The CDR3 is 14 amino acids. V trimming: 7 bases; J trimming: 1 base; junction bases outside the gene matches: 6. Germline V lookup: CDR1 SGHTA, CDR2 FQGNSA. In DNA, the CDR3 is TGTGCCAGCACCTGGGCGGGGGGTTCCTACGAGCAGTACTTC. It is translated as CASTWAGGSYEQYF.

This clonotype was recorded a few times. The chain is built from TRBV12-3 or TRBV12-4 and TRBJ2-2; D ambiguous. The V end was cut by 5 bases, the J end by 1 base, with 11 bases between. The CDR3 length is 15 residues. In DNA form, the CDR3 reads TGTGCCAGCAGTCCGGAGACAAGGAACACCGGGGAGCTGTTTTTT. Its translation: CASSPETRNTGELFF.

Note on this clonotype: One base away lies a much larger clone, so this may be a sequencing read error. This chain links TRBV28 with TRBJ1-5; D uncertain. The CDR3 is made up of 13 amino acids. Germline values: CDR1 MDHEN, CDR2 SYDVKM. CDR3 DNA: TGTGCCAGCACAGAATATAGCAATCACCCCCAGCATTTT. Translation gives CASTEYSNHPQHF.

The rearrangement joins TRBV9 to TRBJ1-5; 8 bases fit TRBD1. Germline V gene data show CDR1 as SGDLS and CDR2 as YYNGEE. Losses at the gene ends were 0 bases for V and 6 bases for J; bases not matched to a gene: 5. This CDR3 region has 15 residues. CDR3 loop: CASSVGAGGTQPQHF. CDR3 DNA sequence: TGTGCCAGCAGCGTAGGGGCAGGGGGCACTCAGCCCCAGCATTTT.

This clonotype appeared many times. The chain is built from TRBV28 and TRBJ1-2; the D is unclear. Trimming took off 2 bases at V and 2 bases at J, with 12 bases between the two ends. Germline CDR1 MDHEN, CDR2 SYDVKM. This CDR3 is 15 amino acids long. The CDR3 sequence: CASSLLGIGNYGYTF. CDR3 coding DNA: TGTGCCAGCAGTTTACTGGGGATTGGAAACTATGGCTACACCTTC.

This rearrangement joins TRBV3-1 to TRBJ1-5; D gene unclear. The CDR3 totals 14 residues. V gave up 0 bases and J gave up 0 bases, with 3 bases separating them. Germline V gives CDR1 LGHDT, CDR2 YNNKEL (reference sequence). Here the CDR3 DNA reads TGTGCCAGCAGCCAAGATGATAGCAATCAGCCCCAGCATTTT. Residues: CASSQDDSNQPQHF. Looking up the rest from reference TRBV3-1 and TRBJ1-5 gives the full variable domain: DTAVSQTPKYLVTQMGNDKSIKCEQNLGHDTMYWYKQDSKKFLKIMFSYNNKELIINETVPNRFSPKSPDKAHLNLHINSLELGDSAVYFCASSQDDSNQPQHFGDGTRLSIL.

This clonotype was seen a handful of times. V usage is TRBV12-3 or TRBV12-4 and J usage is TRBJ2-4; perhaps TRBD2 as D (6 bases). This CDR3 region has 16 residues. V gave up 3 bases and J gave up 2 bases, with 14 bases separating them. The CDR3 is CASSFEVRGTKNIQYF. The CDR3 DNA sequence: TGTGCCAGCAGTTTCGAGGTCCGGGGGACCAAAAACATTCAGTACTTC.

This clonotype was picked up many times. This rearrangement joins TRBV10-3 to TRBJ2-1, with TRBD2 identical over 10 bases. Germline trimming cut 6 bases from V and 0 bases from J; bases unmatched to any gene: 5. From germline, CDR1 is ENHRY and CDR2 SYGVKD. CDR3 length: 16 residues. The CDR3 DNA follows: TGTGCCATCAGAGGACTAGCGGAGAGCTCCTACAATGAGCAGTTCTTC. This translates into CAIRGLAESSYNEQFF.

DNA for the CDR3: TGTGCCAGCAGCGAAGTCGGGGGTTTATACGAGCAGTACTTC. This translates into CASSEVGGLYEQYF. The rearrangement links TRBV28 to TRBJ2-7, with a possible D match to TRBD2 (6 bases). Germline values: CDR1 MDHEN, CDR2 SYDVKM. Trimming pared 6 bases from V and 4 bases from J, leaving 16 bases between. This CDR3 comprises 14 residues.

The chain uses TRBV13 and TRBJ2-3; D ambiguous. Germline CDR1 PRHDT, CDR2 FYEKMQ (reference sequence). This CDR3 contains 17 residues. The germline V and J ends were trimmed by 1 base and 0 bases, with 14 bases remaining between them. CDR3 region: CASSLAREELSTDTQYF. The CDR3 bases are TGTGCCAGCAGCTTAGCCCGCGAGGAACTCAGCACAGATACGCAGTATTTT.

The rearrangement uses TRBV2 and TRBJ1-3; D possibly corresponds to TRBD1 (5 bases). Per germline, CDR1 SNHLY and CDR2 FYNNEI. V was cut by 9 bases and J by 2 bases, with 20 bases left in between. The CDR3 consists of 16 residues. The CDR3 reads CASFISTALAGNTIYF. CDR3 DNA sequence: TGTGCCAGTTTCATTTCGACAGCTTTAGCTGGAAACACCATATATTTT.

This clonotype has ten or more counts. This chain connects TRBV7-2 to TRBJ2-2, with TRBD2 matching over 14 bases. Per germline, CDR1 SGHTA and CDR2 FQGNSA. V was pared by 5 bases and J by 6 bases, with 11 bases of the junction left unmatched. This CDR3 contains 18 residues. CDR3 in amino acids: CASSRGLAGELEAGELFF. The CDR3 nucleotides read TGTGCCAGCAGCCGGGGACTAGCGGGGGAGCTTGAGGCCGGGGAGCTGTTTTTT.

This clonotype was detected ten times or more. This chain joins TRBV7-8 and TRBJ1-3; D unclear. Germline CDR1 reads SGHVS; CDR2 reads FQNEAQ. The V gene lost 4 bases and the J gene lost 0 bases, with 13 bases spanning the gap. The CDR3 is 16 amino acids. CDR3 in DNA: TGTGCCAGCAGCTCTATGATCACAGCCTCTGGAAACACCATATATTTT. Residues: CASSSMITASGNTIYF.

There are many counts of this clonotype. The chain carries TRBV12-3 or TRBV12-4 and TRBJ1-2; possible D gene TRBD1, 6 bases. This CDR3 has 15 residues. The V and J ends lost 5 bases and 6 bases respectively, with 19 bases between them. The CDR3 loop is CASSPSGGAFDGYTF. Written as DNA, the CDR3 is TGTGCCAGCAGTCCCAGCGGGGGGGCCTTCGATGGCTACACCTTC.

This clonotype showed up just a few times. CDR3 sequence (DNA): TGTGCCAGCAGCTTACCGGGGGGTGAGCAGTTCTTC. Protein product: CASSLPGGEQFF. The chain carries TRBV7-9 and TRBJ2-1, with 7 nucleotides matching TRBD2. This CDR3 contains 12 residues. Germline V gene lookup returns CDR1 SEHNR and CDR2 FQNEAQ (reference sequence). With 2 bases clipped from V and 9 bases from J, the junction kept 1 base outside the gene matches.